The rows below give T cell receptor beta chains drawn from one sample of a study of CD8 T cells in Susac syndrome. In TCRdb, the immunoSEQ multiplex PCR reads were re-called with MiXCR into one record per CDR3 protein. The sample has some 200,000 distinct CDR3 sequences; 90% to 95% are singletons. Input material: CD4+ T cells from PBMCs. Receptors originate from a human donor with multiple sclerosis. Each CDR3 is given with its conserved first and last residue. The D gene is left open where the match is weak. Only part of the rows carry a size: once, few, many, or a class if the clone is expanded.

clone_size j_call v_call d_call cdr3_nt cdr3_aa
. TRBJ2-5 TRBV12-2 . TGTGCAAGTCGCTTAGGTTCGCTCCGCCAAGAGACCCAGTACTTC CASRLGSLRQETQYF
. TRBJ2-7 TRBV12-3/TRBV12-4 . TGTGCCAGCAGTTCCGAGACACCTCTCTACGAGCAGTACTTC CASSSETPLYEQYF
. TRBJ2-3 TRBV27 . TGTGCCAGCGCACCTACAGGGATGACAGATACGCAGTATTTT CASAPTGMTDTQYF
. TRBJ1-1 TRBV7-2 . TGTGCCAGCAGCTTGAGCCTCGGAGCTTTCTTT CASSLSLGAFF
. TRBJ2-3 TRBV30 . TGTGCCTGGAGTGTAGAGGAGAGAGATACGCAGTATTTT CAWSVEERDTQYF
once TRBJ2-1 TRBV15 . TGTGCCACCCGCCCGGCGGCCGGGAATGAGCAGTTCTTC CATRPAAGNEQFF
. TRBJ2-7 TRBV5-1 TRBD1 TGCGCCAGCAGCTTGGCTGGGACAGGGGAGGAAGAGCAGTACTTC CASSLAGTGEEEQYF
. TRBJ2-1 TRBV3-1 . TGTGCCAGCAGCCGGTCCGACGGCGGGGGCCATGAGCAGTTCTTC CASSRSDGGGHEQFF
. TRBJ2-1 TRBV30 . TGTGCCTGGAGATCGGACTACAATGAGCAGTTCTTC CAWRSDYNEQFF
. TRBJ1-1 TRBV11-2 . TGTGCCAGCAGCTTAGCCACAGTGAACACTGAAGCTTTCTTT CASSLATVNTEAFF
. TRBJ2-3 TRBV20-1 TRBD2 TGCAGTGCCAAATTTAGCGGGAGGGCAGATACGCAGTATTTT CSAKFSGRADTQYF
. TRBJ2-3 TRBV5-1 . TGCGCCAGCAGCTCGGAGGCCTCCTCCATATGGGATACGCAGTATTTT CASSSEASSIWDTQYF
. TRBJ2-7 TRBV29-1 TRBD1 TGCAGCGGATCGACAGGGGGCTCCGACGAGCAGTACTTC CSGSTGGSDEQYF
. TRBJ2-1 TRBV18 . TGTGCCAGCTCTCCCGGGGGCCAGTGGTACCACAATGAGCAGTTCTTC CASSPGGQWYHNEQFF